Detailed here is one TCR beta chain. What it binds is unknown. The CDR3 ends on some other residue instead of the conserved phenylalanine or tryptophan, so this is likely a read error. It is unclear where the CDR3 begins or ends on the DNA, so no DNA is shown, and the CDR3 is as TCRdb lists it. TCRdb re-called the multiplex PCR reads through MiXCR, storing one row per CDR3 protein. The table has about 230,000 distinct CDR3 sequences, around 32% seen once. The data derive from a study of breast tumors, draining lymph nodes, adjacent tissues. The CDR3 is 8 amino acids long, termini counted. Per the germline V gene, CDR1 is SGHAT and CDR2 is FQDESV (reference sequence). Study results and limitations: Data fit most tumor T cells coming from lymph node, expanding in tumor. Luminal-like breast cancer showed significantly greater tumor-nontumor repertoire similarity than basal-like breast cancer did.

Samples came from axillary lymph nodes draining the breast cancer. Sequenced sample: axillary lymph node tissue. This sequence originates from a female donor with breast cancer. Some clones in this sample may be carry-over from other donors' samples. The chain has TRBV11-1 and TRBJ1-3. The CDR3 loop reads CASSLSGT.